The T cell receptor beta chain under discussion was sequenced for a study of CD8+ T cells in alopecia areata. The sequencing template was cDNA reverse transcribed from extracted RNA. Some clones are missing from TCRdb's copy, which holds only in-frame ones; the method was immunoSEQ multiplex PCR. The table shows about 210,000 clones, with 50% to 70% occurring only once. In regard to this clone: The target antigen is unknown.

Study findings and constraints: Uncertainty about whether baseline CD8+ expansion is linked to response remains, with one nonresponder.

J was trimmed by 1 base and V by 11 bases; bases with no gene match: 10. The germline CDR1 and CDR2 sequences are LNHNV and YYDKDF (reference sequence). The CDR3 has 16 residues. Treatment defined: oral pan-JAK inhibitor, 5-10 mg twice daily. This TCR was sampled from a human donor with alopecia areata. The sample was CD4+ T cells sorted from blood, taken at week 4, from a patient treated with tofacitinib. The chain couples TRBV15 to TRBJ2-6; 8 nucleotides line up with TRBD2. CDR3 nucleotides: TGTGCCTCACGCGAGGCGGGAGGATCTGGGGCCAACGTCCTGACTTTC. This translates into CASREAGGSGANVLTF.